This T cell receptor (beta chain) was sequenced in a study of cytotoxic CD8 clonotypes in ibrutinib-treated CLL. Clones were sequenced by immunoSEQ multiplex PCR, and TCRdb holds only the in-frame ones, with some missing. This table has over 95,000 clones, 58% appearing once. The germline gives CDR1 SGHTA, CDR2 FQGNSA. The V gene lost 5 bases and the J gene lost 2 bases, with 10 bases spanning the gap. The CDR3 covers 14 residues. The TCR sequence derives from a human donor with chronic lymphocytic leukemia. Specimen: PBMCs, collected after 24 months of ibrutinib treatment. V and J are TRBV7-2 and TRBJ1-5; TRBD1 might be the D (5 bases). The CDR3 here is CASSPGFGNQPQHF. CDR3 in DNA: TGTGCCAGCAGCCCAGGGTTCGGCAATCAGCCCCAGCATTTT.